What follows are 5 T cell receptor beta chains derived from one specimen sequenced in a study of T cells in Graves' hyperthyroidism and ophthalmopathy. Amplified regions were TCR beta CDR3 sequences from RNA transcripts. In the first-round RT-PCR of the TCR CDR3, the HTBI primer set was used. TCRdb re-analysed the multiplex PCR reads in MiXCR, keeping a single row per CDR3 protein. The sample consists of some 620,000 distinct CDR3 sequences, roughly 17% of them appearing once. Sequencing input: blood. The receptor source for this set is a young woman with Graves' hyperthyroidism.

Only a few counts were recorded for this clonotype. The CDR3: CASSTRDWGIQYF. The CDR3 DNA follows: TGTGCCAGTAGTACCCGGGACTGGGGCATTCAGTACTTC. The chain employs TRBV19 and TRBJ2-4; D perhaps matches TRBD2 (6 bases). There are 13 residues in the CDR3. Trimming took 4 bases from V and 9 from J, leaving 13 bases between them. CDR1 LNHDA and CDR2 SQIVND come from the germline V gene (reference sequence).

At least ten counts were recorded for this clonotype. The V gene is TRBV20-1, the J gene TRBJ2-1; possible D gene TRBD2, 6 bases. V dropped 3 bases and J dropped 2 bases, with 8 bases sitting between them. Germline values: CDR1 DFQATT, CDR2 SNEGSKA (reference sequence). The CDR3 sequence is 13 residues long. In nucleotides, the CDR3 is TGCAGTGCTAGCGGGGGACCCTACAATGAGCAGTTCTTC. Encoded protein: CSASGGPYNEQFF.

V is TRBV6-5 and J is TRBJ1-5, with D perhaps TRBD1 (5 bases). With 2 bases removed from V and 4 bases from J, the gap between germline ends came to 12 bases. Looked up from germline, CDR1 is MNHEY and CDR2 is SVGAGI. The CDR3 is 15 amino acids. The DNA for the CDR3 is TGTGCCAGCAGTTACCGGCAGGGAGGGAATCAGCCCCAGCATTTT. This codes for CASSYRQGGNQPQHF.

Remarks on this clonotype: A junction end diverges from the germline sequence, so it may reflect a read error. V usage is TRBV27 and J usage is TRBJ2-5, with 12 bases identical to TRBD2. CDR1 is MNHEY and CDR2 is SMNVEV in the germline V gene (reference sequence). The CDR3 contains 17 residues. CDR3 sequence: CASSFGLAGKTSETQYF. CDR3 bases: TGTGCAAGCAGTTTCGGACTAGCGGGGAAAACGTCGGAGACCCAGTACTTC.

This clonotype occurred many times. The CDR3 loop reads CASTPQGAGTEAFF. CDR3 DNA sequence: TGTGCCAGCACCCCGCAAGGGGCCGGCACTGAAGCTTTCTTT. The chain joins TRBV28 to TRBJ1-1, with D perhaps matching TRBD1 (5 bases). V lost 7 bases and J lost 4, with 16 bases in between. The CDR3 consists of 14 residues. Germline V gives CDR1 MDHEN, CDR2 SYDVKM.